The subject of this entry is one TCR beta chain. Its antigen is not identified. The CDR3 is cut off 3 residues early in the read; its end comes from the germline J gene. This record belongs to a study of T cell clonality in common variable immunodeficiency. Donors gave about 5 to 8 ml heparinized peripheral whole blood. Data came from immunoSEQ multiplex PCR; TCRdb stores just in-frame clones and leaves some out. The sample gives roughly 30,000 clones, none seen only once, and the top ten clones hold roughly 3.2%. The germline V gene encodes CDR1 SGHVS and CDR2 FQNEAQ. Trimming took 0 bases from V and 4 from J, leaving 8 bases between them. The CDR3 contains 14 residues. Study-level points and caveats: Fewer deletions and N-nucleotide insertions were reportedly seen in common variable immunodeficiency TCR beta sequences.

V usage is TRBV7-8 and J usage is TRBJ2-3, with D uncertain. This sequence was found in a human donor with common variable immunodeficiency. The sequencing sample was made of peripheral blood mononuclear cells. The CDR3 here is CASSLAMPADTQYF. Partial CDR3 DNA: TGTGCCAGCAGCTTAGCAATGCCGGCAGATACG.